Below, 32 T cell receptor beta chains from the same sample are listed, as sequenced in a study of technical replicates of blood from four donors. Data came from immunoSEQ multiplex PCR; TCRdb stores just in-frame clones and leaves some out. The sample consists of about 80,000 clones, almost 98% of them appearing once. Sequenced input: T cells isolated from PBMCs. These receptors all come from a human donor in good health.

This clone appeared a single time. This chain connects TRBV11-2 to TRBJ2-5; 7 nucleotides match TRBD1. The CDR3 totals 14 residues. Germline CDR1 and CDR2: SGHAT and FQNNGV. V lost 5 bases and J lost 4; bases outside the gene matches: 7. The CDR3 nucleotides read TGTGCCAGCAGCGGGAACAGGGGAAGAGAGACCCAGTACTTC. It specifies CASSGNRGRETQYF.

In nucleotides, the CDR3 is TGTGCCAGCAGCTCGGCACTTGGACAGGGTACTTTTGGAAACACCATATATTTT. This codes for CASSSALGQGTFGNTIYF. The V call is TRBV5-6, the J call TRBJ1-3; 8 bases align to TRBD1. Germline assignment: CDR1 SGHDT and CDR2 YYEEEE. V was pared by 3 bases and J by 3 bases, with 14 bases of the junction left unmatched. The CDR3 is 18 amino acids.

The chain carries TRBV19 and TRBJ2-2; TRBD1 is a possible D gene (5 bases). Per the germline V gene, CDR1 is LNHDA and CDR2 is SQIVND (reference sequence). V lost 6 bases and J 8 bases, leaving 13 bases between the germline ends. The CDR3 extends over 13 amino acids. The CDR3 here is CASSLQVGGELFF. The CDR3 DNA reads TGTGCCAGTAGCCTACAGGTCGGTGGGGAGCTGTTTTTT.

J is TRBJ2-7 and V is TRBV5-6; 7 positions match TRBD1. The germline CDR1 and CDR2 sequences are SGHDT and YYEEEE. The V segment lost 2 bases and the J segment 5 bases; nucleotides outside the gene matches: 7. There are 14 residues in the CDR3. As DNA, the CDR3 is TGTGCCAGCAGCTTTCGGACAGGTTCCGACGAGCAGTACTTC. Its protein is CASSFRTGSDEQYF.

This clone was recorded once. The chain has TRBV5-5 and TRBJ2-4, with D tentatively TRBD2 (6 bases). Between the trimmed V and J ends, which lost 6 bases and 6 bases, there was a span of 25 bases. The germline V gene has CDR1 SGHKS and CDR2 YYEKEE (reference sequence). The CDR3 is 17 amino acids. CDR3 loop: CASNLGGLSGVGNIQYF. The DNA for the CDR3 is TGTGCCAGCAACCTGGGGGGTCTCTCGGGAGTGGGAAACATTCAGTACTTC.

The chain uses TRBV10-2 and TRBJ2-7; TRBD2 might be the D (6 bases). Germline CDR1 is WSHSY and CDR2 is SAAADI. Between the trimmed V and J ends, which lost 4 bases and 3 bases, there was a span of 10 bases. This CDR3 is 13 amino acids long. The CDR3 DNA sequence: TGCGCCAGCAGTGCTAGCGTATTCTACGAGCAGTACTTC. Its translation: CASSASVFYEQYF.

This clone appeared a single time. V usage is TRBV4-2 and J usage is TRBJ1-1, with D possibly matching TRBD1 (5 bases). This CDR3 comprises 16 residues. Trimming removed 6 bases from V and 1 base from J, with 18 bases in between. Germline values: CDR1 LGHNA, CDR2 YNFKEQ. CDR3 coding DNA: TGTGCCAGCAGACCGGACCGGCAGGGCGGGAACACTGAAGCTTTCTTT. Translation: CASRPDRQGGNTEAFF.

This chain links TRBV4-1 with TRBJ1-2, with 8 bases matching TRBD1. This CDR3 region has 13 residues. Trimming at V came to 2 bases and at J to 5 bases, leaving 1 base not matched to a gene. Germline-derived CDR1 and CDR2 are MGHRA and YSYEKL. The CDR3, as DNA: TGCGCCAGCAGCCAAACAGGGGGATATGGCTACACCTTC. This translates into CASSQTGGYGYTF.

The J gene is TRBJ2-7, the V gene TRBV29-1; a possible D gene is TRBD2 (5 bases). CDR3 size: 12 residues. Trimming shortened V by 4 bases and J by 6 bases, and 13 bases separated the two germline ends. Germline V gives CDR1 SQVTM, CDR2 ANQGSEA. The chain's CDR3 is CSVVAGGSEQYF. Written as DNA, the CDR3 is TGCAGCGTTGTCGCGGGCGGTTCCGAGCAGTACTTC.

The V gene is TRBV9, the J gene TRBJ2-5; D is possibly TRBD1 (6 bases). Germline CDR1 SGDLS, CDR2 YYNGEE. The CDR3 is 13 amino acids. The V and J ends lost 0 bases and 5 bases respectively, with 8 bases between them. The CDR3 region has the DNA TGTGCCAGCAGCGTAGAGAGGGGGGAGACCCAGTACTTC. Translation: CASSVERGETQYF.

The chain combines TRBV15 with TRBJ2-4, with D perhaps matching TRBD1 (6 bases). Trimming removed 0 bases from V and 3 bases from J, with 15 bases in between. Germline values: CDR1 LNHNV, CDR2 YYDKDF (reference sequence). CDR3 length: 17 amino acids. For the CDR3, the DNA is TGTGCCACCAGCAGAGATAGGGGGTACAGGGACAAAAACATTCAGTACTTC. As protein: CATSRDRGYRDKNIQYF.

The chain uses TRBV5-1 and TRBJ2-1; 7 bases align to TRBD1. Germline loops: CDR1 SGHRS, CDR2 YFSETQ. V lost 0 bases, J lost 6 bases, and 12 bases stayed unmatched. This CDR3 is built from 17 residues. The CDR3 coding sequence is TGCGCCAGCAGCTTGGGCTTGGGCCAGGGGGTAGTCAATGAGCAGTTCTTC. Amino acids: CASSLGLGQGVVNEQFF.

The rearrangement joins TRBV10-2 to TRBJ2-7, with 9 bases aligning to TRBD1. The CDR3 runs 15 residues. V shed 6 bases, J shed 4 bases, and the junction held 10 bases outside the gene matches. Germline CDR1 WSHSY, CDR2 SAAADI. The CDR3 loop reads CASRDRGLSSYEQYF. The CDR3 nucleotides read TGCGCCAGCAGGGACAGGGGCCTTTCCTCTTACGAGCAGTACTTC.

The chain has TRBV14 and TRBJ2-7; a possible D gene is TRBD2 (6 bases). Germline CDR1 and CDR2: SGHDN and FVKESK. CDR3 length equals 13 residues. The CDR3 DNA sequence: TGTGCGTCGTCGGCGGGAATTTCAGGCGAGCAGTACTTC. Translating it yields CASSAGISGEQYF.

The chain couples TRBV28 to TRBJ1-1, with a tentative D call TRBD1 (6 bases). The CDR3 loop spans 15 amino acids. The V gene lost 5 bases and the J gene lost 3 bases, with 16 bases spanning the gap. Germline CDR1 reads MDHEN; CDR2 reads SYDVKM. The CDR3 DNA follows: TGTGCCAGCAGTGATGCACACCCAGGGGACACTGAAGCTTTCTTT. It is translated as CASSDAHPGDTEAFF.

The V call is TRBV28, the J call TRBJ2-2, with D perhaps TRBD2 (6 bases). Germline values: CDR1 MDHEN, CDR2 SYDVKM. V gave up 3 bases and J gave up 6 bases, with 20 bases separating them. The CDR3 is 17 residues long. This CDR3 reads CASSFGASLARAGELFF. The CDR3, as DNA: TGTGCCAGCAGTTTCGGGGCCTCGCTAGCGCGCGCCGGGGAGCTGTTTTTT. Together with reference TRBV28 and TRBJ2-2, the CDR3 gives the full variable domain: DVKVTQSSRYLVKRTGEKVFLECVQDMDHENMFWYRQDPGLGLRLIYFSYDVKMKEKGDIPEGYSVSREKKERFSLILESASTNQTSMYLCASSFGASLARAGELFFGEGSRLTVL.

The genes are TRBV7-7 and TRBJ2-7; the D gene is possibly TRBD2 (6 bases). V gave up 5 bases and J gave up 0 bases, with 8 bases separating them. This CDR3 is 13 amino acids long. Per the germline V gene, CDR1 is SSHAT and CDR2 is FNYEAQ (reference sequence). CDR3: CASSRGVSYEQYF. CDR3 nucleotide sequence: TGTGCCAGCAGCCGCGGGGTCTCCTACGAGCAGTACTTC.

The V call is TRBV7-9, the J call TRBJ1-5, with 7 positions matching TRBD1. The CDR3 sequence is 15 residues long. In germline, CDR1 is SEHNR, CDR2 FQNEAQ (reference sequence). J lost 2 bases, V lost 5 bases, and 6 bases had no gene match. CDR3 in amino acids: CASSKEGQGNQPQHF. In nucleotides, the CDR3 is TGTGCCAGCAGCAAAGAAGGACAGGGCAATCAGCCCCAGCATTTT.

The CDR3 DNA reads as TGTGCCAGCAGCTTAGCCAGGTGGGATACGCAGTATTTT. Protein: CASSLARWDTQYF. The J gene is TRBJ2-3, the V gene TRBV7-2; D gene unclear. The CDR3 length is 13 residues. The V gene lost 0 bases and the J gene lost 6 bases, with 7 bases spanning the gap. Germline CDR1 reads SGHTA; CDR2 reads FQGNSA.

The chain's CDR3 is CASSLVQGSDTQYF. The CDR3 region has the DNA TGCGCCAGCAGCTTGGTACAGGGTTCAGATACGCAGTATTTT. V usage is TRBV5-1 and J usage is TRBJ2-3, with D possibly TRBD1 on 6 matching bases. This CDR3 comprises 14 residues. V was cut by 0 bases and J by 4 bases, with 9 bases left in between. Germline values: CDR1 SGHRS, CDR2 YFSETQ. Full variable domain (missing parts from reference TRBV5-1 and TRBJ2-3): KAGVTQTPRYLIKTRGQQVTLSCSPISGHRSVSWYQQTPGQGLQFLFEYFSETQRNKGNFPGRFSGRQFSNSRSEMNVSTLELGDSALYLCASSLVQGSDTQYFGPGTRLTVL.

This chain uses TRBV5-1 with TRBJ2-1; a possible D gene is TRBD2 (5 bases). Looked up from germline, CDR1 is SGHRS and CDR2 is YFSETQ. Trimming took 1 base from V and 10 from J, leaving 15 bases between them. This CDR3 contains 14 residues. CDR3 protein: CASSLSERAPEQFF. The CDR3 region has the DNA TGCGCCAGCAGCTTGTCCGAGAGGGCCCCCGAGCAGTTCTTC.

Worth noting for this clone: One end of the junction is discordant with germline, which a read error may explain. The V gene is TRBV6-1, the J gene TRBJ2-7; 7 nucleotides line up with TRBD1. The CDR3 is 14 amino acids. CDR1 and CDR2 from the germline V gene are MNHNS and SASEGT. The CDR3, as DNA: TGTGCCAGCAGGGAAGGGACAGCCTCCTACGAGCAGTACTTC. It is translated as CASREGTASYEQYF.

This clone was observed a single time. The CDR3 sequence: CSVEFRGTEYNEQFF. In nucleotides, the CDR3 is TGCAGCGTTGAATTTCGGGGGACAGAATACAATGAGCAGTTCTTC. The chain couples TRBV29-1 to TRBJ2-1, with a tentative D call TRBD1 (7 bases). This CDR3 has 15 amino acids. Germline V gene lookup returns CDR1 SQVTM and CDR2 ANQGSEA. The germline V and J ends were trimmed by 2 bases and 4 bases, with 15 bases remaining between them.

The chain recombines TRBV27 with TRBJ2-7; TRBD2 aligns across 12 bases. The J segment lost 3 bases and the V segment lost 4 bases, leaving 1 base of the junction unmatched. Germline V lookup: CDR1 MNHEY, CDR2 SMNVEV (reference sequence). The CDR3 extends over 14 amino acids. CDR3 DNA sequence: TGTGCCAGCAGTTGGACTAGCGGGGTCTACGAGCAGTACTTC. This translates into CASSWTSGVYEQYF.

The chain recombines TRBV28 with TRBJ2-7; D not resolved. The germline gives CDR1 MDHEN, CDR2 SYDVKM. With 5 bases removed from V and 3 bases from J, the gap between germline ends came to 14 bases. The CDR3 length is 14 residues. The CDR3 coding sequence is TGTGCCAGCAGTACCGAATCCTATTACTACGAGCAGTACTTC. Protein product: CASSTESYYYEQYF.

The chain recombines TRBV30 with TRBJ1-2; D might be TRBD1 (6 bases). The CDR3 has 12 residues. The germline V gene encodes CDR1 GTSNPN and CDR2 SVGIG (reference sequence). Trimming cost V 6 bases and J 8 bases, with 16 bases left between them. This CDR3 reads CACQTGLDGYTF. Written as DNA, the CDR3 is TGTGCCTGCCAAACAGGGTTAGACGGCTACACCTTC.

The rearrangement links TRBV28 to TRBJ2-7; 8 bases line up with TRBD1. This CDR3 spans 15 amino acids. From germline, CDR1 is MDHEN and CDR2 SYDVKM. V gave up 2 bases and J gave up 3 bases; unmatched junction bases: 6. The CDR3 is CASSLPGTGDYEQYF. The CDR3 nucleotides read TGTGCCAGCAGTTTACCGGGGACAGGAGACTACGAGCAGTACTTC.

This chain uses TRBV7-2 with TRBJ2-7; 8 nucleotides align to TRBD2. Germline CDR1 reads SGHTA; CDR2 reads FQGNSA. The CDR3 runs 14 residues. V lost 5 bases and J lost 3; bases outside the gene matches: 6. CDR3 sequence reads: CASSQSGSDYEQYF. As DNA, the CDR3 is TGTGCCAGCAGCCAGAGCGGGAGTGACTACGAGCAGTACTTC.

This clone was detected only once. V gene TRBV27 combines with J gene TRBJ1-2, with TRBD1 matching over 7 bases. CDR1 and CDR2 from the germline V gene are MNHEY and SMNVEV (reference sequence). This CDR3 region has 16 residues. J was trimmed by 4 bases and V by 8 bases; bases with no gene match: 16. CDR3 coding DNA: TGTGCCAGCTTTCGGGACAGCAGCGATGTTTTCTATGGCTACACCTTC. It codes for CASFRDSSDVFYGYTF.

The rearrangement uses TRBV4-1 and TRBJ2-1; a weak D match, TRBD2 (6 bases). The CDR3 is 14 residues long. V was trimmed by 6 bases and J by 15 bases, leaving 24 bases between them. Germline V lookup: CDR1 MGHRA, CDR2 YSYEKL. CDR3 coding DNA: TGCGCCAGCAGTCCCTCGAGCGCGGGACCCAGACGGTTCTTC. Translated, it gives CASSPSSAGPRRFF.

This chain joins TRBV4-1 and TRBJ2-5; D uncertain. CDR1 and CDR2 (germline): MGHRA, YSYEKL. The CDR3 consists of 13 residues. Trimming left V 4 bases short and J 0 bases short, with 6 bases between. This chain's CDR3 is CASSPLYQETQYF. The CDR3, as DNA: TGCGCCAGCAGCCCTCTGTACCAAGAGACCCAGTACTTC.

The V gene is TRBV2, the J gene TRBJ1-1; tentatively, D is TRBD1 (6 bases). Trimming pared 7 bases from V and 1 base from J, leaving 10 bases between. CDR1 is SNHLY, CDR2 FYNNEI, per germline. There are 13 residues in the CDR3. CDR3 coding DNA: TGTGCCAGCATCTTGACAGGGAACACTGAAGCTTTCTTT. Amino acid sequence: CASILTGNTEAFF.